This TCR beta chain was documented in a study of identical twins. A universal primer site arose from template switching, and cDNA bore unique molecular identifiers. TCRdb re-called the 5' RACE reads with MiXCR, one entry per CDR3 protein. In the table there are about 390,000 distinct CDR3 sequences, roughly 9% of which are singletons. Between the trimmed V and J ends, which lost 4 bases and 7 bases, there was a span of 13 bases. The CDR3 loop spans 13 amino acids. In germline, CDR1 is MNHEY, CDR2 SMNVEV (reference sequence). This clonotype showed up many times. Its target is unknown. Study conclusions and caveats: Within twin pairs, the out-of-frame alpha sequences they shared showed excess low generation probability.

The V gene is TRBV27, the J gene TRBJ1-2; D is uncertain. This TCR was sampled from a woman aged 45-60 years in good health. Sequences were obtained from naive T cells sorted from blood. In nucleotides, the CDR3 is TGTGCCAGCAGTTCCTCGCTGGGAACTGGCTACACCTTC. This codes for CASSSSLGTGYTF.